The 19 T cell receptor beta chains below come from one sample, sequenced in a study of response to subunit inactivated influenza vaccine. TCRdb passed the RT-PCR reads through MiXCR, listing each CDR3 protein once. The table includes more than 550,000 distinct CDR3 sequences, roughly 10% detected once. The data were also submitted as part of a second study, on T cells expressing NK-cell markers. That paper notes: Scientists made TCR beta cDNA using 5'RACE template switching with UMIs.

Source: PBMCs from blood, taken on the day of vaccination. Every receptor here comes from a man aged 50 or older who received an inactivated influenza vaccine.

The chain recombines TRBV6-1 with TRBJ1-6; 7 bases map to TRBD1. Germline V gene sequence: CDR1 MNHNS, CDR2 SASEGT. V was clipped by 7 bases and J by 10 bases; unmatched bases: 7. This CDR3 comprises 13 residues. The CDR3 spells CASNGQVGSPLHF. The CDR3 DNA reads as TGTGCCAGCAATGGACAGGTCGGATCACCCCTCCACTTT.

V and J are TRBV27 and TRBJ2-7, with TRBD1 matching 7 bases. CDR1 MNHEY and CDR2 SMNVEV come from the germline V gene (reference sequence). The CDR3 consists of 15 residues. Trimming at V came to 5 bases and at J to 4 bases, leaving 11 bases not matched to a gene. CDR3 sequence: CASSETGTAAYEQYF. The CDR3 DNA follows: TGTGCCAGCAGTGAAACCGGGACAGCGGCTTACGAGCAGTACTTC.

The rearrangement uses TRBV6-2 or TRBV6-3 and TRBJ2-3, with a weak D call TRBD1 (6 bases). The germline V gene encodes CDR1 MNHEY and CDR2 SVGEGT. The CDR3 contains 16 residues. V was shortened by 6 bases and J by 13 bases, with 29 bases between the two germline ends. In DNA, the CDR3 is TGTGCCAGCAGCAACGGGCAGGGGATTACCTTATACTGGGAGTATTTT. Residues: CASSNGQGITLYWEYF.

V usage is TRBV12-3 or TRBV12-4 and J usage is TRBJ1-6, with unresolved D. The CDR3 has 15 amino acids. The V end was cut by 6 bases, the J end by 9 bases, with 18 bases between. CDR3 bases: TGTGCCAGCAGCCGATCCCGGCGGGGAAGTTCACCCCTCCACTTT. Amino acids: CASSRSRRGSSPLHF.

V and J are TRBV7-8 and TRBJ2-7; 7 bases line up with TRBD1. Germline lookup yields CDR1 SGHVS and CDR2 FQNEAQ. Trimming took 1 base from V and 5 from J; bases not matched to a gene: 11. CDR3 length: 16 residues. CDR3: CASSLEVRQGPDEQYF. The DNA of the CDR3 is TGTGCCAGCAGCTTAGAAGTGCGACAGGGTCCCGACGAGCAGTACTTC. The full variable domain, its missing parts supplied by reference TRBV7-8 and TRBJ2-7, is GAGVSQSPRYKVAKRGQDVALRCDPISGHVSLFWYQQALGQGPEFLTYFQNEAQLDKSGLPSDRFFAERPEGSVSTLKIQRTQQEDSAVYLCASSLEVRQGPDEQYFGPGTRLTVT.

The table lists this clonotype with many counts. This sequence joins TRBV18 and TRBJ2-1; 10 bases line up with TRBD2. The CDR3 loop spans 17 amino acids. CDR1 and CDR2 (germline): KGHSH, LQKENI. The V segment lost 1 base and the J segment 4 bases; nucleotides outside the gene matches: 7. CDR3 sequence (DNA): TGTGCCAGCTCACCACGGACTAGCGGAATCGGATACAATGAGCAGTTCTTC. It codes for CASSPRTSGIGYNEQFF.

The chain combines TRBV7-2 with TRBJ2-7; TRBD1 might be the D (6 bases). The CDR3 runs to 15 residues. The ends were cut back, 4 bases at V and 0 bases at J, with 13 bases in the middle. Germline V lookup: CDR1 SGHTA, CDR2 FQGNSA. CDR3 coding DNA: TGTGCCAGCAGCTCCAAAATGACAGGCTCCTACGAGCAGTACTTC. Its protein is CASSSKMTGSYEQYF.

The chain recombines TRBV20-1 with TRBJ2-5, with D uncertain. The V gene's germline CDR1 is DFQATT and CDR2 SNEGSKA (reference sequence). This CDR3 region has 10 residues. With 5 bases removed from V and 5 bases from J, the gap between germline ends came to 6 bases. This CDR3 reads CSAESETQYF. The CDR3 nucleotides are TGCAGTGCTGAATCGGAGACCCAGTACTTC.

This clonotype came up a few times. The chain combines TRBV5-1 with TRBJ2-7; weak D call: TRBD1 (5 bases). The ends were cut back, 4 bases at V and 3 bases at J, with 17 bases in the middle. The CDR3 is 15 residues long. Per germline, CDR1 SGHRS and CDR2 YFSETQ. CDR3 residues: CASSGVGLDFYEQYF. Here the CDR3 DNA reads TGCGCCAGCAGCGGGGTGGGGCTCGACTTCTACGAGCAGTACTTC.

The chain links TRBV4-3 to TRBJ2-7; 9 nucleotides align to TRBD2. Germline V gene data show CDR1 as LGHNA and CDR2 as YSLEER. The V segment lost 1 base and the J segment 2 bases; nucleotides outside the gene matches: 3. This CDR3 region has 15 residues. As DNA, the CDR3 is TGCGCCAGCAGCCAAGGGGGCGGGAGGGCCTACGAGCAGTACTTC. Encoded protein: CASSQGGGRAYEQYF.

The J gene is TRBJ2-7, the V gene TRBV5-1, with TRBD2 matching 12 bases. CDR3 length: 16 amino acids. Germline V CDR1 and CDR2: SGHRS, YFSETQ. Trimming took 0 bases from V and 5 from J; bases not matched to a gene: 6. The CDR3 spells CASSLGRLAGVHEQYF. CDR3 in DNA: TGCGCCAGCAGCTTGGGACGACTAGCGGGAGTCCACGAGCAGTACTTC.

This clonotype was seen a handful of times. The chain combines TRBV30 with TRBJ2-7; tentative D call: TRBD1 (6 bases). Between the trimmed V and J ends, which lost 3 bases and 4 bases, there was a span of 7 bases. This CDR3 has 11 amino acids. The germline CDR1 and CDR2 sequences are GTSNPN and SVGIG (reference sequence). The CDR3 loop reads CAWRQGYEQYF. The CDR3 DNA reads as TGTGCCTGGAGACAGGGTTACGAGCAGTACTTC.

This chain joins TRBV4-3 and TRBJ2-7; 8 bases are a match to TRBD1. The germline gives CDR1 LGHNA, CDR2 YSLEER. This CDR3 has 17 residues. Germline trimming cut 0 bases from V and 3 bases from J; bases unmatched to any gene: 10. The CDR3 reads CASSQEALRTGRYEQYF. The CDR3 DNA is TGCGCCAGCAGCCAAGAGGCATTACGGACAGGGCGCTACGAGCAGTACTTC.

The DNA of the CDR3 is TGTGCCAGCAGTTACCCCAGGACGGTGCAGTTCTTC. Translation: CASSYPRTVQFF. This chain joins TRBV6-6 and TRBJ2-1; D is undetermined. V lost 2 bases to trimming and J lost 12 bases, with 11 bases between them. CDR1 is MNHNY and CDR2 is SVGAGI in the germline V gene (reference sequence). The CDR3 loop spans 12 amino acids.

This clonotype appeared a few times. The chain combines TRBV7-2 with TRBJ2-5; D call uncertain. The germline V and J ends were trimmed by 2 bases and 3 bases, with 13 bases remaining between them. CDR1 is SGHTA and CDR2 is FQGNSA in the germline V gene. This CDR3 has 15 residues. The CDR3 protein is CASSLTPSSKETQYF. In nucleotides, the CDR3 is TGTGCCAGCAGCTTAACTCCAAGCTCTAAAGAGACCCAGTACTTC.

The rearrangement uses TRBV19 and TRBJ2-1; D may be TRBD2 (5 bases). This CDR3 has 14 residues. V gave up 4 bases and J gave up 5 bases, with 12 bases separating them. Germline CDR1 is LNHDA and CDR2 is SQIVND (reference sequence). CDR3 bases: TGTGCCAGTAGTAAAGAGACGACTAACAATGAGCAGTTCTTC. Translating gives CASSKETTNNEQFF.

The chain employs TRBV20-1 and TRBJ2-7; 7 positions agree with TRBD1. The CDR3 contains 12 residues. Trimming cost V 6 bases and J 7 bases; bases outside gene matches: 9. CDR1 is DFQATT and CDR2 is SNEGSKA in the germline V gene (reference sequence). The CDR3, as DNA: TGCAGTGCCAGGGGGACCCACTTGGAGCAGTACTTC. This translates into CSARGTHLEQYF.

This clonotype was seen a few times. V is TRBV7-2 and J is TRBJ2-5, with no clear D. In germline, CDR1 is SGHTA, CDR2 FQGNSA. CDR3 size: 15 residues. V gave up 3 bases and J gave up 0 bases, with 11 bases separating them. The CDR3, as DNA: TGTGCCAGCAGCTTTGCCGGGCAGGACCAAGAGACCCAGTACTTC. Translated, it gives CASSFAGQDQETQYF. The full variable domain, rest sourced from reference TRBV7-2 and TRBJ2-5, is GAGVSQSPSNKVTEKGKDVELRCDPISGHTALYWYRQSLGQGLEFLIYFQGNSAPDKSGLPSDRFSAERTGGSVSTLTIQRTQQEDSAVYLCASSFAGQDQETQYFGPGTRLLVL.

The V gene is TRBV2, the J gene TRBJ2-3, with unresolved D. CDR1 and CDR2 (germline): SNHLY, FYNNEI. Trimming took 8 bases from V and 2 from J, leaving 2 bases between them. The CDR3 contains 10 residues. CDR3 region: CASHTDTQYF. The CDR3 nucleotides are TGTGCCAGCCACACAGATACGCAGTATTTT.